This T cell receptor (beta chain) was sequenced in a study of cytomegalovirus exposure and HLA in healthy donors (dated by TCRdb to 2015 to 2018). Looking at the study overall: According to a later analysis, the approximately 120 validation repertoires were produced on the same platform as the 666 repertoires of the first cohort. The study aimed to test whether cataloging public T cell receptors could reveal signatures of past pathogen exposure. A separate validation cohort of 100 to 150 different subjects was used in addition to the roughly 620-subject first cohort. To predict cytomegalovirus infection status, the study combined high-throughput TCR immunosequencing, statistical association of individual TCRs with disease status, and machine learning.

Worth noting for this clone: What this receptor recognizes is not known. No clone much larger than this one lies a single base away; base qualities are absent.

The receptor library was made with the immunoSEQ multiplex PCR assay. On the study's bioinformatics: A statistical classification framework was developed to diagnose cytomegalovirus status using the catalog of TCR beta chain sequences. Here the immuneACCESS table is served through TCRdb, limited to in-frame sequences with V and J called. Missing clones are a known gap in these copies; in checked studies unresolved V genes cover under half, and the rest lacks a known reason. From that table come the V and J calls and clone size; the DNA was used to work out D and trimming. The sample table shows tens of thousands of clones, and around 89% are seen once. In total, the top ten clones hold 1% to 1.5% of the sample. Overall results and qualifications from the work: Cytomegalovirus status was reported to be diagnosed by the classifier with high specificity and sensitivity in both the original and validation cohorts. Of the cluster scores, around 95% were above 0 in a later analysis, which found that TCRs clustered in the first cohort also tended to co-occur in the 95 to 150 validation repertoires. A total of 150 or so TCR beta chains were listed by the study as associated with cytomegalovirus. A few of the identified cytomegalovirus-associated TCR beta chains were confirmed in vitro to be specific for cytomegalovirus antigens. All 120 repertoires were used to score co-occurrence in the validation cohort in a later analysis, because that analysis had no HLA typing for the cohort. Across donors, most TCR sequences were observed very rarely, whereas some public TCRs were present in many individuals. The authors suggested that the approach could potentially be generalized to other disease states and immunological phenotypes.

The donors belonged to the validation cohort of about 120 subjects, which was separate from the roughly 700-subject first cohort. The TCR sequence derives from a woman in her late teens or twenties in good health and CMV-seronegative. The source material was PBMCs.

The CDR3 reads CASSPAGQGSLSGNTIYF. The sequenced DNA: TGTGCCAGCAGTCCAGCGGGACAGGGCTCTCTCTCTGGAAACACCATATATTTT. The chain employs TRBV28 and TRBJ1-3; 9 central bases correspond to TRBD1. The CDR3 contains 18 residues, cysteine and phenylalanine counted. CDR3 DNA only is kept here, 54 bases in frame from base 1. Trimmed from V: 5 bases; trimmed from J: 0 bases; junction bases lacking a gene match: 11. CDR1 MDHEN and CDR2 SYDVKM are derived from the germline V gene.